The present T cell receptor (beta chain) was sequenced within a study of blood T cell repertoires in COVID-19. As for the study in general: There were acute and convalescent COVID-19 samples, and they came from the United States, Italy and Spain. PBMCs, B-cell-depleted T cells, or T cells were the source of the cDNA or gDNA that made up the material.

Clones were read by immunoSEQ multiplex PCR, and TCRdb kept only the in-frame ones, dropping some. Of over 50,000 clones listed, roughly 88% are singletons. Per germline, CDR1 SGHTS and CDR2 YDEGEE. This CDR3 has 16 amino acids. V lost 4 bases and J lost 6; bases outside the gene matches: 16. The sample comprised peripheral blood. This clonotype was sampled from a human donor in a cohort sampled during active COVID-19. The chain uses TRBV5-8 and TRBJ2-7; 7 bases are shared with TRBD2. The CDR3 DNA reads TGTGCCAGCAGCCGAGGGGCCGCTAGCGGACTCGGCGAGCAGTACTTC. It encodes CASSRGAASGLGEQYF.